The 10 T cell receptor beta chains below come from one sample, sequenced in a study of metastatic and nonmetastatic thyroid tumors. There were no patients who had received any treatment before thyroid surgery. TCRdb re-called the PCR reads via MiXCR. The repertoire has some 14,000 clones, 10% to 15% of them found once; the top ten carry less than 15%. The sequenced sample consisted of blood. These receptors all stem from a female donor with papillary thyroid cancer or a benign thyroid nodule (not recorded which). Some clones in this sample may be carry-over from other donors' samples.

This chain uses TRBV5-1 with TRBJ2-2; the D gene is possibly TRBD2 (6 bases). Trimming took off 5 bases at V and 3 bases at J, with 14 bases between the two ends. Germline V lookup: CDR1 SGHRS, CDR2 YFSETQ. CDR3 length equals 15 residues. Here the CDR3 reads CASRVEGWDTGELFF. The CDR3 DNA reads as TGCGCCAGCAGGGTGGAGGGCTGGGACACCGGGGAGCTGTTTTTT.

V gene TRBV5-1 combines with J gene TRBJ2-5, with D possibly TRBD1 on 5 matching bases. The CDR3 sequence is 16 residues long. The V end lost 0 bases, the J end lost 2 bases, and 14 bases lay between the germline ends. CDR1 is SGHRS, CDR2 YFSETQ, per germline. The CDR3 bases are TGCGCCAGCAGCTTGGCCCAGGGATTTGGACAAGAGACCCAGTACTTC. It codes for CASSLAQGFGQETQYF.

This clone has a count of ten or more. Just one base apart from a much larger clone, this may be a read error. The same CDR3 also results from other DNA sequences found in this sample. For the CDR3, the DNA is TGTGCCAGCGCCTCCGGGCCGAACACTGAAGCTTTCTTT. It codes for CASASGPNTEAFF. V gene TRBV3-1 combines with J gene TRBJ1-1; D remains ambiguous. Trimming removed 8 bases at V and 1 base at J, with 11 bases between. The CDR3 has 13 residues. Germline V gene sequence: CDR1 LGHDT, CDR2 YNNKEL (reference sequence).

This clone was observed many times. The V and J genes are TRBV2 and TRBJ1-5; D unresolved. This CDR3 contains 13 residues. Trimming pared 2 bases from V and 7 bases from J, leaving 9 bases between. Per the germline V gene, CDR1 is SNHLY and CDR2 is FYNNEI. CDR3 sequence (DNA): TGTGCCAGCAGTGAACTGGGAGACCAGCCCCAGCATTTT. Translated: CASSELGDQPQHF.

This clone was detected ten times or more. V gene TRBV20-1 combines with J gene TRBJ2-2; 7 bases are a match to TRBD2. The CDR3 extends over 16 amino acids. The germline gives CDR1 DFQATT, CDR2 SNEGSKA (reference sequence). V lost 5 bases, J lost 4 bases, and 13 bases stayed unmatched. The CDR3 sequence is CSAPSFGAGVTGELFF. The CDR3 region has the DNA TGCAGTGCTCCGAGCTTCGGGGCGGGGGTCACCGGGGAGCTGTTTTTT.

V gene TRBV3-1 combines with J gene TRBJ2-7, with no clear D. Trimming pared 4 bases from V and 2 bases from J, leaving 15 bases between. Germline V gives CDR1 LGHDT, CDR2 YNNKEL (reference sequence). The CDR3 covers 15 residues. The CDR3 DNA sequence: TGTGCCAGCAGCCCCCCCGTCGGGCCGACCTACGAGCAGTACTTC. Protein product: CASSPPVGPTYEQYF.

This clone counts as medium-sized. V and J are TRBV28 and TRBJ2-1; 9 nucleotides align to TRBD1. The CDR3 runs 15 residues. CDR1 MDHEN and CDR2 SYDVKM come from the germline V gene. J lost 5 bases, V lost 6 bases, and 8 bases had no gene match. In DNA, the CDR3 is TGTGCCAGCAGCGCTCCGGGACAGGGTCACAATGAGCAGTTCTTC. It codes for CASSAPGQGHNEQFF.

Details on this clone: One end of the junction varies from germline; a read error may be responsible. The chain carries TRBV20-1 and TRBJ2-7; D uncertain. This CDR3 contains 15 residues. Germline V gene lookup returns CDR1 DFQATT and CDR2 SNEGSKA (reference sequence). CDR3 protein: CIARDLRLGTYEQYF. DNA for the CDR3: TGCATTGCTCGTGATCTAAGGTTAGGGACCTACGAGCAGTACTTC.

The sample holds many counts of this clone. In DNA form, the CDR3 reads TGTGCCAGCAGCCTTACCGGGACTAGCATCAATGAGCAGTTCTTC. It codes for CASSLTGTSINEQFF. This chain joins TRBV27 and TRBJ2-1; TRBD2 matches at 9 bases. V shed 6 bases and J 6 bases; nucleotides not matched to a gene: 9. The CDR3 contains 15 residues. Germline V CDR1 and CDR2: MNHEY, SMNVEV (reference sequence).

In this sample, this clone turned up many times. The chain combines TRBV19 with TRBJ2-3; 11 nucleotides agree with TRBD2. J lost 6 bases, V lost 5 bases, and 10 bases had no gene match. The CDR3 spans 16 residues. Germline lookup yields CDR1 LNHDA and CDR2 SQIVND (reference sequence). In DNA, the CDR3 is TGTGCCAGTAGTCCTCGACTAGCGGGACAGCCCGATACGCAGTATTTT. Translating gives CASSPRLAGQPDTQYF. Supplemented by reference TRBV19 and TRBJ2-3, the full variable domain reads DGGITQSPKYLFRKEGQNVTLSCEQNLNHDAMYWYRQDPGQGLRLIYYSQIVNDFQKGDIAEGYSVSREKKESFPLTVTSAQKNPTAFYLCASSPRLAGQPDTQYFGPGTRLTVL.